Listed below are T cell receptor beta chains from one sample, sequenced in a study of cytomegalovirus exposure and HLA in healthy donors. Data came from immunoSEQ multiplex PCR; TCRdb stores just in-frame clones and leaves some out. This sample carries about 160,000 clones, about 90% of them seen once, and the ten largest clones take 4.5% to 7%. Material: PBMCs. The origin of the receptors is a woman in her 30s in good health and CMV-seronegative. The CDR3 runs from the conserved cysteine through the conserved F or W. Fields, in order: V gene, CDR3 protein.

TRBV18 CASSPQGALNQPQHF
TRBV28 CASSLGAGEFFGTDTQYF
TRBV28 CASRPGGDYGYTF
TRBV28 CASSLIDREYTDTQYF
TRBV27 CASKGTGGFYEQFF
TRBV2 CASGRVRETQYF
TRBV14 CASSQGPSYEQYF
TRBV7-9 CASSLGDTSSVYEQYF
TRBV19 CASSNRVYEQYF
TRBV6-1 CASSLTGFNQPQHF
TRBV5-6 CASSRTLPGAGGRETQYF
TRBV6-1 CASSEGYSIPKNEQFF
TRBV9 CASSVAGRVHNEQFF
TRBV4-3 CASSQELPSTATYYEQYF
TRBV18 CASSPPSGPYEQYF
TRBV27 CASSFGTGPYEQYF
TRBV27 CASSWGQGIVYEQYF
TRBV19 CASSMRGANYGYTF
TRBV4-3 CASSQDSSAENTGELFF
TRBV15 CATSTNNGIEQYF